One and the same sample provided the 21 T cell receptor beta chains below, sequenced in a study of cytomegalovirus exposure and HLA in healthy donors. The PCR was carried out with 60 Vbeta primers and 13 Jbeta primers. This table comes from immunoSEQ multiplex PCR, and its TCRdb copy is limited to in-frame clones, with some not included. The sample has around 130,000 clones, around 75% seen once. Specimen: PBMCs. These receptors originate from a woman aged 40 to 50 in good health and CMV-seropositive.

The genes are TRBV7-9 and TRBJ2-1, with D possibly matching TRBD2 (5 bases). This CDR3 has 16 amino acids. Germline V lookup: CDR1 SEHNR, CDR2 FQNEAQ (reference sequence). V was pared by 0 bases and J by 0 bases, with 9 bases between. Here the CDR3 DNA reads TGTGCCAGCAGCTTAGCGGTGGGGAGCTCCTACAATGAGCAGTTCTTC. It translates to CASSLAVGSSYNEQFF.

The chain combines TRBV28 with TRBJ2-1, with TRBD2 matching 12 bases. CDR3 length equals 16 residues. V was clipped by 5 bases and J by 4 bases; unmatched bases: 6. Per the germline V gene, CDR1 is MDHEN and CDR2 is SYDVKM. This CDR3 is CASSLMTSGRYNEQFF. The CDR3 nucleotides read TGTGCCAGCAGTCTTATGACTAGCGGGAGATACAATGAGCAGTTCTTC.

This clone appeared a few times. The gene calls are TRBV27 and TRBJ2-1; the match to TRBD2 covers 9 bases. The CDR3 length is 13 residues. The germline CDR1 and CDR2 sequences are MNHEY and SMNVEV (reference sequence). V shed 3 bases and J 10 bases; nucleotides not matched to a gene: 4. The CDR3 region has the DNA TGTGCCAGCAGTTTTACCCTAGCGGGGGAGCAGTTCTTC. Amino acid sequence: CASSFTLAGEQFF.

This chain joins TRBV28 and TRBJ2-3; D is perhaps TRBD2 (6 bases). The CDR3 length is 14 residues. From germline, CDR1 is MDHEN and CDR2 SYDVKM. V gave up 8 bases and J gave up 7 bases, with 19 bases separating them. The CDR3 sequence: CASDSSAEGNTQYF. The CDR3, as DNA: TGTGCCAGCGATTCTAGCGCCGAGGGGAATACGCAGTATTTT.

The chain couples TRBV6-5 to TRBJ1-5; no clear D. Between the trimmed V and J ends, which lost 2 bases and 5 bases, there was a span of 10 bases. The CDR3 length is 14 residues. The germline V gene has CDR1 MNHEY and CDR2 SVGAGI. This chain's CDR3 is CASSYAGIHQPQHF. Here the CDR3 DNA reads TGTGCCAGCAGTTACGCCGGGATCCATCAGCCCCAGCATTTT.

The chain carries TRBV6-5 and TRBJ1-1; tentatively, D is TRBD1 (5 bases). The CDR3 is 14 amino acids. Germline CDR1 MNHEY, CDR2 SVGAGI. With 6 bases removed from V and 1 base from J, the gap between germline ends came to 12 bases. CDR3 DNA: TGTGCCAGCAGGCCCGGGACTAGGAACACTGAAGCTTTCTTT. Its protein is CASRPGTRNTEAFF.

For this clone: At one boundary the junction diverges from the germline segment, which might be a read error. The V and J genes are TRBV30 and TRBJ1-5; D possibly corresponds to TRBD1 (5 bases). CDR1 and CDR2 (germline): GTSNPN, SVGIG (reference sequence). The CDR3 spans 15 residues. This chain's CDR3 is CAWSVGGAHDQPQNF. Written as DNA, the CDR3 is TGTGCCTGGAGTGTAGGCGGGGCCCACGATCAGCCCCAGAATTTT.

The rearrangement links TRBV25-1 to TRBJ1-4; D is unresolved. Germline loops: CDR1 MGHDK, CDR2 SYGVNS. CDR3 length: 15 residues. V was pared by 3 bases and J by 0 bases, with 8 bases between. The CDR3 loop is CASSDTPATNEKLFF. The CDR3, as DNA: TGTGCCAGCAGTGATACCCCGGCAACTAATGAAAAACTGTTTTTT.

This sequence joins TRBV7-2 and TRBJ2-1, with 9 bases that match TRBD2. CDR1 is SGHTA, CDR2 FQGNSA, per germline. The CDR3 is 19 amino acids. Trimming removed 5 bases from V and 8 bases from J; junction bases left unmatched: 22. CDR3 bases: TGTGCCAGCAGCCAGGGGGGGCTAGCGGGGCGGACCATACCCCATGAGCAGTTCTTC. Amino acid sequence: CASSQGGLAGRTIPHEQFF.

The V and J genes are TRBV2 and TRBJ2-2, with D perhaps TRBD1 (6 bases). V lost 6 bases, J lost 3 bases, and 11 bases lay in between. The CDR3 spans 14 residues. Germline-derived CDR1 and CDR2 are SNHLY and FYNNEI. Written as DNA, the CDR3 is TGTGCCAGCAGAACGGACAGTCACACCGGGGAGCTGTTTTTT. It translates to CASRTDSHTGELFF.

This clone was seen a handful of times. V is TRBV9 and J is TRBJ1-1; a possible D gene is TRBD1 (5 bases). Germline V gives CDR1 SGDLS, CDR2 YYNGEE. V was pared by 0 bases and J by 0 bases, with 12 bases between. This CDR3 has 16 amino acids. CDR3 coding DNA: TGTGCCAGCAGCGTAGAGGTAGGACACCTGAACACTGAAGCTTTCTTT. This encodes CASSVEVGHLNTEAFF.

The genes are TRBV5-1 and TRBJ2-5, with 7 bases that match TRBD1. Germline loops: CDR1 SGHRS, CDR2 YFSETQ. The J segment lost 4 bases and the V segment lost 3 bases, leaving 6 bases of the junction unmatched. The CDR3 spans 14 residues. CDR3 region: CASSSTTGAETQYF. The CDR3 DNA sequence: TGCGCCAGCAGCTCCACAACAGGGGCAGAGACCCAGTACTTC.

This clone appeared a single time. The V call is TRBV7-9, the J call TRBJ1-5; D unresolved. V lost 1 base to trimming and J lost 6 bases, with 4 bases between them. Germline V gene sequence: CDR1 SEHNR, CDR2 FQNEAQ (reference sequence). The CDR3 totals 12 residues. This CDR3 reads CASSLGSQPQHF. For the CDR3, the DNA is TGTGCCAGCAGCTTAGGGAGTCAGCCCCAGCATTTT.

The gene calls are TRBV10-3 and TRBJ2-7; TRBD1 agrees at 8 bases. Looked up from germline, CDR1 is ENHRY and CDR2 is SYGVKD. The junction had 12 bases not matched to a gene; V was cut back by 3 bases and J by 2 bases. CDR3 length: 17 residues. The CDR3 coding sequence is TGTGCCATCAGTGATGGACAGGGTATATTGGGAGCCTACGAGCAGTACTTC. As protein: CAISDGQGILGAYEQYF.

This sequence joins TRBV7-8 and TRBJ1-5; 7 bases match TRBD1. Germline CDR1 reads SGHVS; CDR2 reads FQNEAQ. The CDR3 loop spans 15 amino acids. J gave up 1 base and V 5 bases, and 5 bases lay outside the gene matches. The CDR3 DNA reads as TGTGCCAGCAGCACGGGACAGTTAAGCAATCAGCCCCAGCATTTT. It encodes CASSTGQLSNQPQHF.

The V and J genes are TRBV14 and TRBJ1-2, with a possible D match to TRBD1 (6 bases). Between the trimmed V and J ends, which lost 3 bases and 4 bases, there was a span of 12 bases. Germline V gene data show CDR1 as SGHDN and CDR2 as FVKESK. CDR3 length: 14 amino acids. The CDR3 sequence: CASSHLDRIYGYTF. CDR3 DNA sequence: TGTGCCAGCAGCCACCTAGACAGGATCTATGGCTACACCTTC.

The chain employs TRBV4-3 and TRBJ2-1; 8 bases line up with TRBD2. Germline lookup yields CDR1 LGHNA and CDR2 YSLEER. Trimming removed 0 bases from V and 3 bases from J; junction bases left unmatched: 13. The CDR3 sequence is 19 residues long. Here the CDR3 DNA reads TGCGCCAGCAGCCAAGACGACCCCAATATCAGCGGGAGCTACAATGAGCAGTTCTTC. This translates into CASSQDDPNISGSYNEQFF.

Relative to its sample, this clone is medium-sized. V gene TRBV7-6 combines with J gene TRBJ2-1; D might be TRBD2 (6 bases). V lost 3 bases to trimming and J lost 0 bases, with 12 bases between them. Germline-derived CDR1 and CDR2 are SGHVS and FNYEAQ. The CDR3 sequence is 16 residues long. CDR3 residues: CASSFTTGDSYNEQFF. CDR3 nucleotide sequence: TGTGCCAGCAGCTTTACTACGGGAGACTCCTACAATGAGCAGTTCTTC.

CDR3 region: CASSYSDRAPDTQYF. The CDR3 DNA reads TGTGCCAGCAGTTACTCGGACAGGGCTCCAGATACGCAGTATTTT. This rearrangement joins TRBV6-6 to TRBJ2-3, with 8 bases aligning to TRBD1. This CDR3 has 15 amino acids. With V trimmed by 0 bases and J by 4 bases, 3 bases remained unmatched. Germline V CDR1 and CDR2: MNHNY, SVGAGI (reference sequence).

A single count supports this clone. The rearrangement links TRBV15 to TRBJ2-5; no firm D call. Germline V CDR1 and CDR2: LNHNV, YYDKDF (reference sequence). V was clipped by 2 bases and J by 5 bases, with 12 bases between them. The CDR3 length is 14 residues. The CDR3 nucleotides are TGTGCCACCAGCAGAATTTTACGTAGTGAGACCCAGTACTTC. Protein product: CATSRILRSETQYF.

The V gene is TRBV28, the J gene TRBJ2-1, with 9 bases lining up with TRBD2. Looked up from germline, CDR1 is MDHEN and CDR2 is SYDVKM. With 1 base clipped from V and 9 bases from J, the junction kept 7 bases outside the gene matches. This CDR3 spans 15 amino acids. The CDR3 here is CASSLSLAGVGEQFF. The DNA of the CDR3 is TGTGCCAGCAGTTTATCATTAGCGGGAGTGGGTGAGCAGTTCTTC.